This T cell receptor beta chain was captured in a study of control samples from healthy donors and cancer patients. Assay: immunoSEQ multiplex PCR; the TCRdb copy retains only in-frame clones and omits some. This sample has roughly 79,000 clones; 84% occur once, and the top ten carry about 16%. The germline CDR1 and CDR2 sequences are LGHDT and YNNKEL (reference sequence). V shed 4 bases, J shed 2 bases, and the junction held 8 bases outside the gene matches. The CDR3 is made up of 16 amino acids. This chain connects TRBV3-1 (or the pseudogene TRBV3-2) to TRBJ2-1; 7 bases are a match to TRBD1. Sequenced material: blood. The sequence came from a man aged 45 to 65 in good health. The CDR3, as DNA: TGTGCCAGCAGCCGCCCAGGGGGTGTCACCTACAATGAGCAGTTCTTC. This translates into CASSRPGGVTYNEQFF.